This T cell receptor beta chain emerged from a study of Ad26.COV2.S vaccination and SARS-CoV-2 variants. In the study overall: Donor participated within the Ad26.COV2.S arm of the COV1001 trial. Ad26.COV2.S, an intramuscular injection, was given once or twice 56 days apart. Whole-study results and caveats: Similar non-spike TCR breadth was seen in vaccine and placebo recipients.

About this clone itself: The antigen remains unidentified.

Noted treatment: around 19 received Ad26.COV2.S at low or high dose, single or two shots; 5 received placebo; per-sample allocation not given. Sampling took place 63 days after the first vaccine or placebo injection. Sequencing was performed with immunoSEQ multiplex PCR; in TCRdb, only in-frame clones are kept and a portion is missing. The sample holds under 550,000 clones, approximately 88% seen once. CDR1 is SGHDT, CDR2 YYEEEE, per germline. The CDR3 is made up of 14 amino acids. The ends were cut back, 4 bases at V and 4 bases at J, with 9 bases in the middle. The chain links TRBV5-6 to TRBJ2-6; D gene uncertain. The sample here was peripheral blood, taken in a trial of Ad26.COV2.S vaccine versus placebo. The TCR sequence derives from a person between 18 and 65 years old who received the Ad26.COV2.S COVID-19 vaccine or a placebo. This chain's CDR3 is CASSTVAGANVLTF. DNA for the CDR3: TGTGCCAGCAGCACCGTCGCCGGGGCCAACGTCCTGACTTTC.